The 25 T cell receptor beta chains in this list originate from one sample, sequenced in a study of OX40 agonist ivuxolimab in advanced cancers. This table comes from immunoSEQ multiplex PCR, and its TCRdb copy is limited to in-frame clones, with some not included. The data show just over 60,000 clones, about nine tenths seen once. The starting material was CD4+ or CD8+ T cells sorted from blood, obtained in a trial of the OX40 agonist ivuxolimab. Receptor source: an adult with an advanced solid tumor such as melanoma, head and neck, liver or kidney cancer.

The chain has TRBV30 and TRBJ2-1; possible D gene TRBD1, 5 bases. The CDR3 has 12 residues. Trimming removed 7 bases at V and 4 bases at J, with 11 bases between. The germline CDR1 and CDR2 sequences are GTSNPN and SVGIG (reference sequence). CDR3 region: CAYDRVYNEQFF. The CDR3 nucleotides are TGTGCCTATGACAGAGTATACAATGAGCAGTTCTTC.

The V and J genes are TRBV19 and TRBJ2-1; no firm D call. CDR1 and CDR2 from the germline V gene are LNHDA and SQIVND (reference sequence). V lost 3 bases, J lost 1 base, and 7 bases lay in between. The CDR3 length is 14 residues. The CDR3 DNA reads TGTGCCAGTAGTATGGTCTATTCCTACAATGAGCAGTTCTTC. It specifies CASSMVYSYNEQFF.

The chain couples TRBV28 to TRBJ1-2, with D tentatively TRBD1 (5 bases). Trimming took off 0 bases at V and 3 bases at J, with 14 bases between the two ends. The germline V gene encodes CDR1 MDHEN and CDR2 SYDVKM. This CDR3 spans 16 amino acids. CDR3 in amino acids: CASSLWGQGKDYGYTF. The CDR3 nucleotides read TGTGCCAGCAGTTTATGGGGGCAGGGCAAGGACTATGGCTACACCTTC.

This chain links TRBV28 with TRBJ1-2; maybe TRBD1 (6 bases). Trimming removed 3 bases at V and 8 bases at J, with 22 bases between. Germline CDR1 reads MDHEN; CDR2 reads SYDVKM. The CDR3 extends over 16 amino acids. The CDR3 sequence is CASSFSLARGRRGYTF. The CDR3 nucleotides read TGTGCCAGCAGTTTTTCGCTAGCCAGGGGCCGCCGAGGCTACACCTTC.

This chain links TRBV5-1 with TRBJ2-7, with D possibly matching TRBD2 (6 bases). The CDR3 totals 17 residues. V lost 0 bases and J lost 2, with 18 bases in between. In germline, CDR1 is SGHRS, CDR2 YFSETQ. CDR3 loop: CASSLEGVTGVPYEQYF. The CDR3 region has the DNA TGCGCCAGCAGCTTGGAAGGTGTCACGGGAGTGCCCTACGAGCAGTACTTC.

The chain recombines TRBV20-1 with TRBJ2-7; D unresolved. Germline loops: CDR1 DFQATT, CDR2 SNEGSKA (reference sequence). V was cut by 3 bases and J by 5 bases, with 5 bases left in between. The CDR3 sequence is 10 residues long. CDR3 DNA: TGCAGTGCTAGTGGGGACGAGCAGTACTTC. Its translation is CSASGDEQYF.

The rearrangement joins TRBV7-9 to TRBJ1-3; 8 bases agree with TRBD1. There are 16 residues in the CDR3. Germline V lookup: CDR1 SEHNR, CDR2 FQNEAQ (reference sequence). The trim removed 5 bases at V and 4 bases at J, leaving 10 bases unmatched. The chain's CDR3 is CASSRRTGRLGNTIYF. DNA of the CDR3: TGTGCCAGCAGCCGCCGGACAGGGAGGTTGGGAAACACCATATATTTT.

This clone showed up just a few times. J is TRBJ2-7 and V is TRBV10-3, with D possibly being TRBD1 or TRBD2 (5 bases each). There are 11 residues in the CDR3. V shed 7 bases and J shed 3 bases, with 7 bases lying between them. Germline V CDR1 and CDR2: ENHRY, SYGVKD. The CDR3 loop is CAIMGDYEQYF. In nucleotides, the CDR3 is TGTGCCATCATGGGGGACTACGAGCAGTACTTC.

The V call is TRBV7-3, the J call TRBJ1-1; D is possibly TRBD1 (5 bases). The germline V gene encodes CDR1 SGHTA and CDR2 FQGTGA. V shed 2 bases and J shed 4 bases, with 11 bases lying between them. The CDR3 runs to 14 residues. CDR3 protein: CASSLGSGTTEAFF. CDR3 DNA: TGTGCCAGCAGCTTAGGTAGCGGGACCACTGAAGCTTTCTTT.

CDR3: CASSSVAGRALDEQYF. DNA for the CDR3: TGTGCCAGCAGCTCCGTAGCCGGGAGGGCCTTGGACGAGCAGTACTTC. The chain employs TRBV5-4 and TRBJ2-7, with 8 positions matching TRBD2. Germline-derived CDR1 and CDR2 are SGHNT and YYREEE (reference sequence). This CDR3 contains 16 residues. Trimming at V came to 3 bases and at J to 5 bases, leaving 13 bases not matched to a gene.

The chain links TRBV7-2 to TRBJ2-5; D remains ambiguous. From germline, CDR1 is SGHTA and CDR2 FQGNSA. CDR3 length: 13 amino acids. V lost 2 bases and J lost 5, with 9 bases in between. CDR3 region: CASSLWGRETQYF. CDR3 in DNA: TGTGCCAGCAGCTTATGGGGTAGGGAGACCCAGTACTTC.

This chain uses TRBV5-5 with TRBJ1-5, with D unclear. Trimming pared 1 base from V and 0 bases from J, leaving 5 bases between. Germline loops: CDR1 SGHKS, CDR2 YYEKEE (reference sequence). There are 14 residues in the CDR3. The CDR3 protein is CASSLRNSNQPQHF. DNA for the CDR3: TGTGCCAGCAGCTTGAGAAATAGCAATCAGCCCCAGCATTTT. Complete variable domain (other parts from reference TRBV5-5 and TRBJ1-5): DAGVTQSPTHLIKTRGQQVTLRCSPISGHKSVSWYQQVLGQGPQFIFQYYEKEERGRGNFPDRFSARQFPNYSSELNVNALLLGDSALYLCASSLRNSNQPQHFGDGTRLSIL.

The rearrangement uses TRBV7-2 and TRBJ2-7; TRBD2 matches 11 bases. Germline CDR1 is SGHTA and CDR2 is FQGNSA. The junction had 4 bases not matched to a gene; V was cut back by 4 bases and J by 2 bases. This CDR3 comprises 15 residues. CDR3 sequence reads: CASSSVAGGPYEQYF. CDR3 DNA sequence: TGTGCCAGCAGCTCCGTAGCGGGAGGGCCCTACGAGCAGTACTTC.

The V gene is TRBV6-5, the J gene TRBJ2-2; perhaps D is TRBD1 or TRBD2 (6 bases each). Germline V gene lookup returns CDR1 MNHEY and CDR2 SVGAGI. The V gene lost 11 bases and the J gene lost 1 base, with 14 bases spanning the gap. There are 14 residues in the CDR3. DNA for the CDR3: TGTGCCGTACGGGGGACACTGAACACCGGGGAGCTGTTTTTT. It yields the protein CAVRGTLNTGELFF.

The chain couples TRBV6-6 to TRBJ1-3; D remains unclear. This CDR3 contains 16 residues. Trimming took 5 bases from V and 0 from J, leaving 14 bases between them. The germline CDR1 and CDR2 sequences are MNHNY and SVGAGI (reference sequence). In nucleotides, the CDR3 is TGTGCCAGCAGTGTTATTGCGGCTTACTCTGGAAACACCATATATTTT. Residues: CASSVIAAYSGNTIYF.

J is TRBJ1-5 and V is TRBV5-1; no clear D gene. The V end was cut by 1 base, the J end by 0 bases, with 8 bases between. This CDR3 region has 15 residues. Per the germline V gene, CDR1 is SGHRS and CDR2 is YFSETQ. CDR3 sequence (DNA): TGCGCCAGCAGCTTGAACGGGGATAGCAATCAGCCCCAGCATTTT. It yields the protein CASSLNGDSNQPQHF.

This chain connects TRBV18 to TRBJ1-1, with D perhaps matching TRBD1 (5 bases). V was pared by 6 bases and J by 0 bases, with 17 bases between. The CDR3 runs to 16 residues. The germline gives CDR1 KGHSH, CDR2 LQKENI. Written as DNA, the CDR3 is TGTGCCAGCTCCAAGGGACCGAACACAATGAACACTGAAGCTTTCTTT. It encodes CASSKGPNTMNTEAFF.

The CDR3 DNA follows: TGTGCCAGCAGCCCGATCGGGGTGCCCTCCTACAATGAGCAGTTCTTC. Residues: CASSPIGVPSYNEQFF. The gene calls are TRBV14 and TRBJ2-1; perhaps TRBD2 as D (5 bases). V was pared by 4 bases and J by 0 bases, with 13 bases between. In germline, CDR1 is SGHDN, CDR2 FVKESK. This CDR3 has 16 residues.

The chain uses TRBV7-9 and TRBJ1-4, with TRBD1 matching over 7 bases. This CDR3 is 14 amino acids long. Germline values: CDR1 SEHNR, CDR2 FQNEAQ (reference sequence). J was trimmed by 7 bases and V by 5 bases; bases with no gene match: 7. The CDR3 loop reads CASSPQGFGEKLFF. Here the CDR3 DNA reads TGTGCCAGCAGCCCACAGGGGTTTGGTGAAAAACTGTTTTTT. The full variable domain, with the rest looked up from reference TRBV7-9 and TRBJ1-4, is DTGVSQNPRHKITKRGQNVTFRCDPISEHNRLYWYRQTLGQGPEFLTYFQNEAQLEKSRLLSDRFSAERPKGSFSTLEIQRTEQGDSAMYLCASSPQGFGEKLFFGSGTQLSVL.

CDR3 nucleotide sequence: TGTGCCAGCAGCTTATATACAGGGGTCAACACCGGGGAGCTGTTTTTT. Its translation is CASSLYTGVNTGELFF. The chain links TRBV7-3 to TRBJ2-2, with 7 bases that match TRBD1. The J segment lost 2 bases and the V segment lost 2 bases, leaving 5 bases of the junction unmatched. The CDR3 consists of 16 residues. Germline CDR1 and CDR2: SGHTA and FQGTGA.

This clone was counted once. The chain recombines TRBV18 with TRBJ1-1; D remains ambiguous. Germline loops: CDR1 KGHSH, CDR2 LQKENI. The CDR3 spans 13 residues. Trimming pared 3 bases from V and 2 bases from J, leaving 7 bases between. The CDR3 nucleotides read TGTGCCAGCTCACCGGGCATCAACACTGAAGCTTTCTTT. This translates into CASSPGINTEAFF.

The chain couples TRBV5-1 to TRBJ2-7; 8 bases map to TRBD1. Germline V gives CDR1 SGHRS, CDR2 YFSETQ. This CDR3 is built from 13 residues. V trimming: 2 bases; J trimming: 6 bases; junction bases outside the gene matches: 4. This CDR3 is CASSFGGQGEQYF. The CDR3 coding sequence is TGCGCCAGCAGCTTCGGCGGACAGGGCGAGCAGTACTTC. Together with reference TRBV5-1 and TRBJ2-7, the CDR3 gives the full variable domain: KAGVTQTPRYLIKTRGQQVTLSCSPISGHRSVSWYQQTPGQGLQFLFEYFSETQRNKGNFPGRFSGRQFSNSRSEMNVSTLELGDSALYLCASSFGGQGEQYFGPGTRLTVT.

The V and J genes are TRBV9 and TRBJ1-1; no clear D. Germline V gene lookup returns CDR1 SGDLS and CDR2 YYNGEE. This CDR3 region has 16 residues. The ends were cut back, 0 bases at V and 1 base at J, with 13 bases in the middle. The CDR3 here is CASSVATEGANTEAFF. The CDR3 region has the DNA TGTGCCAGCAGCGTAGCTACGGAGGGAGCGAACACTGAAGCTTTCTTT.

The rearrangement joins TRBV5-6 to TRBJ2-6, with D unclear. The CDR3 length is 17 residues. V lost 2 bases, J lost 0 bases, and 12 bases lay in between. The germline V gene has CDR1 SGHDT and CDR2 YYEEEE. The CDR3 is CASSLASGRSGANVLTF. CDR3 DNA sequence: TGTGCCAGCAGCTTAGCCTCTGGGCGCTCTGGGGCCAACGTCCTGACTTTC.

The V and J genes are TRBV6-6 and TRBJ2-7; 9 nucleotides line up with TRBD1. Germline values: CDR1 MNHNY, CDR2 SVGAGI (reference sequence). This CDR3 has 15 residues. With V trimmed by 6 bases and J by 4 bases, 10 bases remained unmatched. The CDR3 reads CASSNPTGGKYEQYF. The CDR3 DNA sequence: TGTGCCAGCAGCAACCCCACAGGGGGCAAGTACGAGCAGTACTTC.